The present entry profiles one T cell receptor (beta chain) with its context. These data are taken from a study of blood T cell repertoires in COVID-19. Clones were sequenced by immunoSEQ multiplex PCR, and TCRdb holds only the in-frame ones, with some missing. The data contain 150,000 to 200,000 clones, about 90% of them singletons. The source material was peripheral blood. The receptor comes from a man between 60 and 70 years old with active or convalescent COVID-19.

As DNA, the CDR3 is TGTGCCAGCAGCCAAGATCGAGGAGGGTACGGCTATGGCTACACCTTC. It specifies CASSQDRGGYGYGYTF. The J gene is TRBJ1-2, the V gene TRBV3-1 (or the pseudogene TRBV3-2), with no clear D. CDR3 length equals 16 residues. Germline V gives CDR1 LGHDT, CDR2 YNNKEL (reference sequence). V was shortened by 0 bases and J by 4 bases, with 15 bases between the two germline ends.